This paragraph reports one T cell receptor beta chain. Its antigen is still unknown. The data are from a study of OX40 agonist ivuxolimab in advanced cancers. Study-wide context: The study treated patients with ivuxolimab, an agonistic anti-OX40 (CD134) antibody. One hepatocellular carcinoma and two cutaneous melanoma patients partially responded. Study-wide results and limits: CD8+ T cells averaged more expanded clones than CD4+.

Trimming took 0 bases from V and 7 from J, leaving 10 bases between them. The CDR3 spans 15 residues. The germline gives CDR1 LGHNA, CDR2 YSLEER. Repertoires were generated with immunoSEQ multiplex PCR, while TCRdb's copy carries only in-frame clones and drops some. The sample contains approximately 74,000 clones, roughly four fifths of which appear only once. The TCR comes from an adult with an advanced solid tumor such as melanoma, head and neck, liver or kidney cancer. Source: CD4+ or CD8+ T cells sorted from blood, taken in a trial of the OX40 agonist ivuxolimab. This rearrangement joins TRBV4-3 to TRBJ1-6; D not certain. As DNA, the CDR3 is TGCGCCAGCAGCCAAGATCAGCTGGGAAATTCACCCCTCCACTTT. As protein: CASSQDQLGNSPLHF.